This T cell receptor (beta chain) emerged from a study of blood T cell repertoires in COVID-19. The data were produced by immunoSEQ multiplex PCR, yet TCRdb's version contains in-frame clones alone and is incomplete. Of around 310,000 clones detected, 90% appear once; the ten largest clones hold 1%. The germline V gene encodes CDR1 SGHKS and CDR2 YYEKEE (reference sequence). The CDR3 runs 15 residues. The junction had 7 bases not matched to a gene; V was cut back by 3 bases and J by 4 bases. This chain joins TRBV5-5 and TRBJ2-7; 10 bases map to TRBD1. Sequencing was performed on peripheral blood. This clonotype was sampled from a middle-aged woman with COVID-19, enrolled during active disease. As DNA, the CDR3 is TGTGCCAGCAGCTCATCCGGGACAGGGGTGTACGAGCAGTACTTC. Its translation: CASSSSGTGVYEQYF.